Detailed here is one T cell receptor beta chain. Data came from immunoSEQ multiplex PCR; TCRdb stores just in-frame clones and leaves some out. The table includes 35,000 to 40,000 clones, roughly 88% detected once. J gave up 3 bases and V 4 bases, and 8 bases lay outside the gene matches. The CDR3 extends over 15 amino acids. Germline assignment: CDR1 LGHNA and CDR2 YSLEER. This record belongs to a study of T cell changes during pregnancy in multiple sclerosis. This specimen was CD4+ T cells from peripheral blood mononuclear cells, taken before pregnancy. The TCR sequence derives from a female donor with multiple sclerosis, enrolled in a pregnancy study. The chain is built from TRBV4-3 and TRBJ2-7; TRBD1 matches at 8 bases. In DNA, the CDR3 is TGCGCCAGCAGCCGAGAGGGACAGGTGGACTACGAGCAGTACTTC. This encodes CASSREGQVDYEQYF.